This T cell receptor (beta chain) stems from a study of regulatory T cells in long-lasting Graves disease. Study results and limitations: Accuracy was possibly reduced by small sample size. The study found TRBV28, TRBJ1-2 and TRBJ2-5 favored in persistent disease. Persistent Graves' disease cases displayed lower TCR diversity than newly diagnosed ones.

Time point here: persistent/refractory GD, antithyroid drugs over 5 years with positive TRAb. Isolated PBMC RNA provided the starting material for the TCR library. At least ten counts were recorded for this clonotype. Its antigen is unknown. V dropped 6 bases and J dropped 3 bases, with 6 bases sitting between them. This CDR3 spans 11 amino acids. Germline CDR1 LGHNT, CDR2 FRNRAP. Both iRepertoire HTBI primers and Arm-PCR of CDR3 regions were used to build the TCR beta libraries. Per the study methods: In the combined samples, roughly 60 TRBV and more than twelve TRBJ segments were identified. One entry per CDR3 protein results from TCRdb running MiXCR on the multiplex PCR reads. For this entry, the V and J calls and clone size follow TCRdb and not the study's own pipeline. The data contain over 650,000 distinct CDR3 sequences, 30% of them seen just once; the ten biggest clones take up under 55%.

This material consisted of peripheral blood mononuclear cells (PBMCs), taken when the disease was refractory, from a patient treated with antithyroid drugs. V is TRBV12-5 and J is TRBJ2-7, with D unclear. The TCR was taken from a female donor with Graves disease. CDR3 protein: CASGQDYEQYF. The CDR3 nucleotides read TGTGCTAGTGGACAAGACTACGAGCAGTACTTC.